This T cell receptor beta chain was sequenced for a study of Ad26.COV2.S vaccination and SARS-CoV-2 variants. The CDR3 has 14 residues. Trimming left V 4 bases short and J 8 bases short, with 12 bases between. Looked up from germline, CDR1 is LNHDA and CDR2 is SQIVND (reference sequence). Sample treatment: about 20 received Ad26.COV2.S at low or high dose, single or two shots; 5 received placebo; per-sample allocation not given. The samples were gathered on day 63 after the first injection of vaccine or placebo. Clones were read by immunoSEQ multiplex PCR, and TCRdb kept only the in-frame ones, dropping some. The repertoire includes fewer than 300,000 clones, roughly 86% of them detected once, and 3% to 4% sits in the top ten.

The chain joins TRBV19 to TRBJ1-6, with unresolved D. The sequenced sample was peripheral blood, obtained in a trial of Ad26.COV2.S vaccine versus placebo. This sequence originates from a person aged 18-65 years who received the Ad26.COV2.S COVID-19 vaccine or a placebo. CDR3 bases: TGTGCCAGTAGTAGTACCCAGGCGGATTCACCCCTCCACTTT. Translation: CASSSTQADSPLHF.